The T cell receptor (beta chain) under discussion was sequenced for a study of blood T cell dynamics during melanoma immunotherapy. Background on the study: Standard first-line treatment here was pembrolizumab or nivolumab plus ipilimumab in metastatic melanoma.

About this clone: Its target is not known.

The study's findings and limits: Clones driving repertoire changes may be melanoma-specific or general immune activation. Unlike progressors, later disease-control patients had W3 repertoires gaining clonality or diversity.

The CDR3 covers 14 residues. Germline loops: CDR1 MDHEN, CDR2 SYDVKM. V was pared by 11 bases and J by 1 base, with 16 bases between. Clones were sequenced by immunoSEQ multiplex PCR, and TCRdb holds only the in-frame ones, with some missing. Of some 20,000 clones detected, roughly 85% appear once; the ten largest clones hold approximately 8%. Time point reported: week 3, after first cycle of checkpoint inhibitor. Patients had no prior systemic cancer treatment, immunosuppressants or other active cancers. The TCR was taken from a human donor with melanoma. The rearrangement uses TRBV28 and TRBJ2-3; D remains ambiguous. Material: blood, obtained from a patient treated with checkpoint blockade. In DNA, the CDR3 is TGTGCCCGGAAGGGAAAATCTGGCACAGATACGCAGTATTTT. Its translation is CARKGKSGTDTQYF. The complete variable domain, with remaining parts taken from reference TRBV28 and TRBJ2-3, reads DVKVTQSSRYLVKRTGEKVFLECVQDMDHENMFWYRQDPGLGLRLIYFSYDVKMKEKGDIPEGYSVSREKKERFSLILESASTNQTSMYLCARKGKSGTDTQYFGPGTRLTVL.